In this sample, the clone carrying this T cell receptor beta chain turned up a few times. The data were taken from a study of control samples from healthy donors and cancer patients. Profiling relied on immunoSEQ multiplex PCR, and the TCRdb table lists in-frame clones only, not all of them. The sample shows around 90,000 clones, about 89% of them seen only once. The germline CDR1 and CDR2 sequences are MNHEY and SVGAGI. CDR3 length equals 14 residues. V lost 5 bases to trimming and J lost 1 base; unmatched junction nucleotides: 4. The sequence was obtained from a man under 40 in good health. This chain joins TRBV6-5 and TRBJ1-1, with 7 bases aligning to TRBD1. Source material: blood. The DNA for the CDR3 is TGTGCCAGCAGTACAGGGGCCCAGAACACTGAAGCTTTCTTT. It translates to CASSTGAQNTEAFF.